Sequencing of this TCR beta chain was carried out in a study of blood T cell repertoires in COVID-19. Whole-study context: Both acute and convalescent COVID-19 samples were obtained from the United States, Italy and Spain.

Authors' analysis steps: Estimated nucleated cell counts came from reference gene primer amplification. The table came from immunoSEQ multiplex PCR; TCRdb's copy has only in-frame clones and leaves some out. That table furnishes V, J and clone size, whereas the DNA furnished D and trimming. The sample holds 190,000 or so clones; approximately 82% are singletons and the top ten take around 6.9%. Per germline, CDR1 MNHEY and CDR2 SVGAGI. CDR3 length: 15 amino acids. Unmatched junction bases numbered 5, after V lost 5 bases and J lost 2 bases. The sample holds one count of this clone. The TCR comes from a human donor with acute or convalescent COVID-19. The donor label of this sample is uncertain. The J gene is TRBJ2-7, the V gene TRBV6-5; 11 bases agree with TRBD1. Material: peripheral blood. In DNA form, the CDR3 reads TGTGCCAGCAGTAAGGGACAGGGGGACACCTACGAGCAGTACTTC. The encoded protein is CASSKGQGDTYEQYF.